Presented here are 13 T cell receptor beta chains from one specimen sequenced in a study of blood T cell repertoires in COVID-19. Sequenced by immunoSEQ multiplex PCR; TCRdb stores in-frame clones only, minus some. The table lists about 260,000 clones, around 86% of them singletons. Specimen: peripheral blood. Every receptor here comes from a woman aged 40 to 49 who had recovered from COVID-19.

The rearrangement links TRBV2 to TRBJ2-7; no reliable D call. The CDR3 spans 11 residues. V was trimmed by 6 bases and J by 1 base, leaving 4 bases between them. Germline CDR1 reads SNHLY; CDR2 reads FYNNEI. For the CDR3, the DNA is TGTGCCAGCAGCTTTTCCTACGAGCAGTACTTC. Its protein is CASSFSYEQYF.

CDR3 in amino acids: CASSVSDRVYSPLHF. The CDR3 region has the DNA TGCGCCAGCAGCGTATCCGACAGGGTTTATTCACCCCTCCACTTT. The V call is TRBV5-1, the J call TRBJ1-6; TRBD1 matches 7 bases. CDR1 SGHRS and CDR2 YFSETQ come from the germline V gene. The CDR3 has 15 residues. After removal of 4 bases from V and 8 bases from J, the junction contained 9 bases not matched to a gene. The full variable domain, in which reference TRBV5-1 and TRBJ1-6 provide the parts outside the CDR3, is KAGVTQTPRYLIKTRGQQVTLSCSPISGHRSVSWYQQTPGQGLQFLFEYFSETQRNKGNFPGRFSGRQFSNSRSEMNVSTLELGDSALYLCASSVSDRVYSPLHFGNGTRLTVT.

As concerns this clone: The sample has other DNA sequences that encode this CDR3 too. V is TRBV30 and J is TRBJ2-1; D might be TRBD1 (5 bases). This CDR3 contains 11 residues. Germline V lookup: CDR1 GTSNPN, CDR2 SVGIG (reference sequence). The germline V and J ends were trimmed by 0 bases and 9 bases, with 6 bases remaining between them. CDR3: CAWSVRGEQFF. In DNA form, the CDR3 reads TGTGCCTGGAGTGTAAGGGGTGAGCAGTTCTTC.

The chain has TRBV5-4 and TRBJ2-7; the match to TRBD2 covers 8 bases. This CDR3 has 15 amino acids. The germline gives CDR1 SGHNT, CDR2 YYREEE (reference sequence). Germline trimming cut 5 bases from V and 6 bases from J; bases unmatched to any gene: 13. CDR3 amino acids: CASSYAGGGTVEQYF. CDR3 coding DNA: TGTGCCAGCAGTTACGCCGGGGGGGGTACTGTCGAGCAGTACTTC.

The chain carries TRBV11-3 and TRBJ1-2; 9 positions match TRBD1. Germline CDR1 reads SGHNT; CDR2 reads YENEEA. The CDR3 runs 16 residues. Trimming at V came to 3 bases and at J to 4 bases, leaving 9 bases not matched to a gene. CDR3 DNA: TGTGCCAGCAGCTTTCGGACCGGGACAGGGATCTATGGCTACACCTTC. Its protein product is CASSFRTGTGIYGYTF.

This chain connects TRBV19 to TRBJ1-6; weak D call: TRBD1 (5 bases). Germline CDR1 LNHDA, CDR2 SQIVND (reference sequence). V lost 7 bases to trimming and J lost 8 bases, with 21 bases between them. The CDR3 has 16 amino acids. The CDR3 DNA sequence: TGTGCCAGTACAGAAGCGGGGCGAATGCGGGATTCACCCCTCCACTTT. It codes for CASTEAGRMRDSPLHF.

A note on this clone: The same CDR3 also results from other DNA sequences found in this sample. The gene calls are TRBV9 and TRBJ1-5; TRBD1 might be the D (5 bases). The germline V gene encodes CDR1 SGDLS and CDR2 YYNGEE. CDR3 size: 16 residues. V gave up 0 bases and J gave up 0 bases, with 10 bases separating them. As DNA, the CDR3 is TGTGCCAGCAGCGTAGGTCCAGGGTATAGCAATCAGCCCCAGCATTTT. Its translation: CASSVGPGYSNQPQHF.

The V call is TRBV9, the J call TRBJ1-1; 8 nucleotides agree with TRBD1. With V trimmed by 6 bases and J by 0 bases, 10 bases remained unmatched. Germline assignment: CDR1 SGDLS and CDR2 YYNGEE. This CDR3 contains 16 residues. The CDR3 reads CASTQGQGRMNTEAFF. The CDR3 coding sequence is TGTGCCAGCACCCAAGGACAGGGACGCATGAACACTGAAGCTTTCTTT.

The chain carries TRBV6-5 and TRBJ1-1; 8 bases line up with TRBD1. The CDR3 totals 15 residues. The J segment lost 3 bases and the V segment lost 6 bases, leaving 9 bases of the junction unmatched. Germline CDR1 MNHEY, CDR2 SVGAGI. The CDR3 region has the DNA TGTGCCAGCAGGCGGACAGGGTATATTGACACTGAAGCTTTCTTT. Protein product: CASRRTGYIDTEAFF.

This sequence joins TRBV7-9 and TRBJ2-7; possible D gene TRBD1, 7 bases. Trimming removed 8 bases from V and 1 base from J, with 12 bases in between. Per the germline V gene, CDR1 is SEHNR and CDR2 is FQNEAQ (reference sequence). The CDR3 sequence is 13 residues long. CDR3 in DNA: TGTGCCAGCGGGGGGACAGATTCCTACGAGCAGTACTTC. As protein: CASGGTDSYEQYF.

The chain is built from TRBV5-5 and TRBJ1-2, with a possible D match to TRBD1 (5 bases). Germline CDR1 reads SGHKS; CDR2 reads YYEKEE (reference sequence). The V end was cut by 0 bases, the J end by 7 bases, with 22 bases between. The CDR3 sequence is 17 residues long. The CDR3 DNA reads as TGTGCCAGCAGCTTGGAAATTAATATCGGCCAGGGTCGTGGCTACACCTTC. This codes for CASSLEINIGQGRGYTF.

The genes are TRBV11-2 and TRBJ2-1; TRBD2 is a possible D gene (5 bases). The V end lost 0 bases, the J end lost 0 bases, and 12 bases lay between the germline ends. The V gene's germline CDR1 is SGHAT and CDR2 FQNNGV. The CDR3 totals 17 residues. The CDR3 is CASSLDAPRGSYNEQFF. CDR3 DNA: TGTGCCAGCAGCTTAGACGCCCCACGGGGCTCCTACAATGAGCAGTTCTTC.

This rearrangement joins TRBV11-1 to TRBJ1-1, with D tentatively TRBD1 (6 bases). From germline, CDR1 is SGHAT and CDR2 FQDESV (reference sequence). V was pared by 7 bases and J by 1 base, with 19 bases between. The CDR3 covers 16 residues. CDR3 bases: TGTGCCAGCATCTTCATCGCTAAGGGACAGAACACTGAAGCTTTCTTT. Protein: CASIFIAKGQNTEAFF.